What follows is one T cell receptor (beta chain) and its context. As yet, its antigen is unknown. The data were taken from a study of CD4 T cell repertoires in COVID-19. Study conclusions and caveats: Two or all three memory subsets shared several highly expanded SARS-CoV-2-reactive clonotypes.

Sequencing was done directly on freshly isolated, uncultured memory T cells. The protocol was immunoSEQ multiplex PCR, while the TCRdb copy is restricted to in-frame clones and leaves out a portion. The sample has over 20,000 clones, around 90% seen once. The sequences come from central memory CD4+ T cells from blood, collected before the COVID-19 pandemic. This TCR was recovered from a human donor who had COVID-19.

The CDR3 DNA reads as TGTGCCAGCAGTCCCACCGGGACAGGAAGAAACACCATATATTTT. Translating it yields CASSPTGTGRNTIYF. This chain joins TRBV28 and TRBJ1-3; TRBD1 matches at 8 bases. After removal of 5 bases from V and 5 bases from J, the junction contained 8 bases not matched to a gene. The germline CDR1 and CDR2 sequences are MDHEN and SYDVKM. The CDR3 extends over 15 amino acids. The entire variable domain, with the rest obtained from reference TRBV28 and TRBJ1-3, is as follows: DVKVTQSSRYLVKRTGEKVFLECVQDMDHENMFWYRQDPGLGLRLIYFSYDVKMKEKGDIPEGYSVSREKKERFSLILESASTNQTSMYLCASSPTGTGRNTIYFGEGSWLTVV.